The 18 T cell receptor beta chains below all came from one sample that was sequenced in a study of T cells expressing NK-cell markers. For each CDR3 protein, TCRdb gives one entry from its re-call of the 5' RACE reads, without DNA. The table lists about 190,000 distinct CDR3 sequences. Sequencing was done on a sample of blood T cells: a sorted CD56 or NKG2C T cell subset, CD4+ or CD8+ T cells, or bulk PBMC T cells (not recorded which). The source of these receptors is a man aged 18-69 years in good health.

The chain employs TRBV12-3 or TRBV12-4 and TRBJ2-3; TCRdb indicates TRBD1, and absent DNA this call remains unverified. The CDR3 contains 15 residues. This CDR3 is CASSSQVLGTDTQYF.

The chain is built from TRBV29-1 and TRBJ2-4; the TRBD1 assignment by TCRdb is unverifiable without DNA. CDR3 length equals 14 residues. Germline CDR1 and CDR2: SQVTM and ANQGSEA. CDR3 residues: CSVLETGGKNIQYF.

The gene calls are TRBV7-3 and TRBJ1-6. CDR1 is SGHTA and CDR2 is FQGTGA in the germline V gene. CDR3 size: 12 residues. CDR3 region: CASSLGDGALHF.

The chain couples TRBV6-5 to TRBJ2-5; TCRdb outputs TRBD2, but without DNA this stays unchecked. The CDR3 contains 16 residues. The germline V gene encodes CDR1 MNHEY and CDR2 SVGAGI. CDR3 residues: CASSQLGLDGRETQYF.

The chain uses TRBV18 and TRBJ2-3. The CDR3 covers 16 residues. Per germline, CDR1 KGHSH and CDR2 LQKENI. CDR3 residues: CASSQRGSGNTDTQYF. The full variable domain, its missing parts supplied by reference TRBV18 and TRBJ2-3, is NAGVMQNPRHLVRRRGQEARLRCSPMKGHSHVYWYRQLPEEGLKFMVYLQKENIIDESGMPKERFSAEFPKEGPSILRIQQVVRGDSAAYFCASSQRGSGNTDTQYFGPGTRLTVL.

The chain carries TRBV25-1 and TRBJ2-1; there is no DNA to check the TCRdb D call of TRBD1. Per germline, CDR1 MGHDK and CDR2 SYGVNS. This CDR3 contains 14 residues. Here the CDR3 reads CASSDPGGAPEQFF.

The chain has TRBV28 and TRBJ2-3; TCRdb picks TRBD2, but there is no DNA to check that call. CDR3 length: 17 residues. In germline, CDR1 is MDHEN, CDR2 SYDVKM. The CDR3 sequence is CASSLLLAGVSTDTQYF.

This chain's CDR3 is CSARDTSGGNPSYNEQFF. This rearrangement joins TRBV20-1 to TRBJ2-1; absent DNA, TCRdb's TRBD2 call cannot be checked. The CDR3 spans 18 residues. Germline V gives CDR1 DFQATT, CDR2 SNEGSKA (reference sequence).

This chain joins TRBV6-5 and TRBJ2-5; TCRdb's D call of TRBD1 is untestable without DNA. CDR1 is MNHEY and CDR2 is SVGAGI in the germline V gene. The CDR3 loop spans 11 amino acids. The CDR3 sequence is CASIQGGTQYF.

This chain joins TRBV6-5 and TRBJ2-1. The germline V gene has CDR1 MNHEY and CDR2 SVGAGI. The CDR3 runs to 12 residues. The CDR3 sequence: CASSNLLGEQFF.

The rearrangement uses TRBV2 and TRBJ2-7. The CDR3 is 15 amino acids. Germline-derived CDR1 and CDR2 are SNHLY and FYNNEI. CDR3 region: CASSDVGGSYYEQYF.

This chain links TRBV6-1 with TRBJ1-5; checking the TCRdb D call of TRBD1 is not possible without DNA. The CDR3 is 13 amino acids. Per the germline V gene, CDR1 is MNHNS and CDR2 is SASEGT. CDR3 in amino acids: CASSEGEYQPQHF.

V gene TRBV28 combines with J gene TRBJ1-1; absent DNA, TCRdb's TRBD1 call cannot be checked. CDR3 length: 14 amino acids. CDR1 and CDR2 from the germline V gene are MDHEN and SYDVKM. CDR3 residues: CASSSWTVYTEAFF.

The chain has TRBV7-6 and TRBJ1-3. Germline CDR1 and CDR2: SGHVS and FNYEAQ. CDR3 length: 15 residues. CDR3 sequence reads: CASSLEASSGNTIYF.

V and J are TRBV9 and TRBJ1-6; with no DNA, the TCRdb D assignment of TRBD1 cannot be verified. This CDR3 is 17 amino acids long. Germline CDR1 reads SGDLS; CDR2 reads YYNGEE. The CDR3: CASSVRTGPSYNSPLHF.

CDR3 sequence: CASSRDRGSVDGEAFF. The chain carries TRBV7-6 and TRBJ1-1; the D gene TCRdb calls, TRBD1, cannot be checked with no DNA. The length of the CDR3 is 16 residues. Germline V gene sequence: CDR1 SGHVS, CDR2 FNYEAQ.

The chain carries TRBV12-3 or TRBV12-4 and TRBJ1-2. CDR3 length: 14 residues. This chain's CDR3 is CASRSPLVNYGYTF.

The chain recombines TRBV9 with TRBJ2-5; TCRdb's D call, TRBD2, is unchecked because there is no DNA. Germline lookup yields CDR1 SGDLS and CDR2 YYNGEE. The length of the CDR3 is 14 residues. The CDR3 spells CASSATGLQETQYF.